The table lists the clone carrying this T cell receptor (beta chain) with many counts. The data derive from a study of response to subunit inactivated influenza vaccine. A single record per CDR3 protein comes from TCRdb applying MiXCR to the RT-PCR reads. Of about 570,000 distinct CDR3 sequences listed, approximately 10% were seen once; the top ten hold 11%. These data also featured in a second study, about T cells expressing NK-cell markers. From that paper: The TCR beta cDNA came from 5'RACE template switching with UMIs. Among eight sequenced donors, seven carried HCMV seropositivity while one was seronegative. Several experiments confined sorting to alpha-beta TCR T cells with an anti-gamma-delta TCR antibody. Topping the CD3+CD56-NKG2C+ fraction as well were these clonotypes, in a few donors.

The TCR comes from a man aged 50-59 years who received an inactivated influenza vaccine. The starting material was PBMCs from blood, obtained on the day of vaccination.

DNA for the CDR3: TGTGCCAGCAGCATCCCGGGTAGGGGCTACGAGCAGTACTTC. This encodes CASSIPGRGYEQYF. V usage is TRBV5-6 and J usage is TRBJ2-7; maybe TRBD1 (5 bases). V was cut by 4 bases and J by 3 bases, with 14 bases left in between. The germline gives CDR1 SGHDT, CDR2 YYEEEE. This CDR3 is 14 amino acids long.